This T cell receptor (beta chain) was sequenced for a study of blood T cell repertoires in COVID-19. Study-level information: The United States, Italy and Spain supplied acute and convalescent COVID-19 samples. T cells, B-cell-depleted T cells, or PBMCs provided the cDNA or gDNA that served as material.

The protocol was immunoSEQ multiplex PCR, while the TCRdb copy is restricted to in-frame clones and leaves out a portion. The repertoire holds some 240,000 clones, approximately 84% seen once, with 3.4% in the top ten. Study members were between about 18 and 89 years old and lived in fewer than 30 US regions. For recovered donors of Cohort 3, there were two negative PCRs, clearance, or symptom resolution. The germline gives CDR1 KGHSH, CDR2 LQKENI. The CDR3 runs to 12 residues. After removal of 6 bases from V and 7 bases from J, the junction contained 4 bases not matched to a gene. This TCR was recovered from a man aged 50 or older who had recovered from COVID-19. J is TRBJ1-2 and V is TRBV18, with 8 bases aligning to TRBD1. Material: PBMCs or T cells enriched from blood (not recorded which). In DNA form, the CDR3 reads TGTGCCAGCTCGCCAACAGGGGGTGGCTACACCTTC. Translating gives CASSPTGGGYTF.